This TCR beta chain was profiled in a study of lymphopenia after photon versus proton radiotherapy. As regards this clone: Its specificity is unknown.

Only in-frame clones appear in the TCRdb table, and some are missing; sequencing was by immunoSEQ multiplex PCR. Of 25,000 to 35,000 clones listed, around nine tenths are singletons. V was pared by 4 bases and J by 3 bases, with 15 bases between. CDR3 length: 15 amino acids. Germline V gene lookup returns CDR1 KGHSH and CDR2 LQKENI. Notes on the study in general: Post-nadir diversity loss with photons came from oligoclonal expansion, particularly CD8+ Temra cells. Survival link was tested only in deceased patients; proton benefit remains a possibility. Larger post-nadir TCR diversity loss correlated inversely with survival in deceased patients.

This TCR derives from a woman in her sixties with cholangiocarcinoma. Some clones in this sample may be carry-over from other donors' samples. The chain employs TRBV18 and TRBJ2-5; D is undetermined. The material sequenced was peripheral blood, taken from a patient treated with proton-based radiotherapy. DNA of the CDR3: TGTGCCAGCTCACGGTTCAGAGGACCCGAAGAGACCCAGTACTTC. This gives the protein CASSRFRGPEETQYF. The complete variable domain, with remaining parts taken from reference TRBV18 and TRBJ2-5, reads NAGVMQNPRHLVRRRGQEARLRCSPMKGHSHVYWYRQLPEEGLKFMVYLQKENIIDESGMPKERFSAEFPKEGPSILRIQQVVRGDSAAYFCASSRFRGPEETQYFGPGTRLLVL.